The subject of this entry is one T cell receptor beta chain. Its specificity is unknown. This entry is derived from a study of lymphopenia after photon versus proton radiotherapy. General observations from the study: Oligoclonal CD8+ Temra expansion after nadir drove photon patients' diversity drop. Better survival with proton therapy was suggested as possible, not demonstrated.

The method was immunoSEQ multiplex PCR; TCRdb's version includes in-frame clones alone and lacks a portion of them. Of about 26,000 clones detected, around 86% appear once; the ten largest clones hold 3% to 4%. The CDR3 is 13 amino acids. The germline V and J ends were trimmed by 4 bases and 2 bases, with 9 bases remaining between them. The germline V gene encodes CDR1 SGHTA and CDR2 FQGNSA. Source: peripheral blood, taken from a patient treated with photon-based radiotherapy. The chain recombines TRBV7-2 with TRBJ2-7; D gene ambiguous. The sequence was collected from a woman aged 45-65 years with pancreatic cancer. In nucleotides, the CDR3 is TGTGCCAGCAGCTCGCAAGGCCCCTACGAGCAGTACTTC. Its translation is CASSSQGPYEQYF.